The clone carrying this TCR beta chain turned up a few times. The antigen remains undetermined. This sample was taken from a study of T-cell reconstitution after alpha-beta-depleted transplantation in children. Findings and limits, study-wide: Several hundred expanded graft clones reportedly supplied alpha-beta T cells about two months after transplant. From surviving recipient T cells and thymic progenitors came the high day-60 TCRbeta diversity observed in some patients.

The V gene's germline CDR1 is SQVTM and CDR2 ANQGSEA. The V and J ends lost 4 bases and 4 bases respectively, with 14 bases between them. The CDR3 covers 13 residues. TCRbeta library preparation incorporated unique molecular identifiers. TCRdb used MiXCR to reprocess the PCR reads, holding one entry per CDR3 protein. The table has about 300,000 distinct CDR3 sequences, around 10% seen once. This receptor was identified in a boy younger than two with acute myeloid leukemia, due to receive a stem cell transplant. This specimen consisted of PBMCs, obtained before TCRalphabeta/CD19-depleted stem cell transplant. V gene TRBV29-1 combines with J gene TRBJ2-7; TRBD2 is a possible D gene (5 bases). The CDR3 DNA reads as TGCAGCGTTGTCACACACCGAGGGTACGAGCAGTACTTC. This gives the protein CSVVTHRGYEQYF.